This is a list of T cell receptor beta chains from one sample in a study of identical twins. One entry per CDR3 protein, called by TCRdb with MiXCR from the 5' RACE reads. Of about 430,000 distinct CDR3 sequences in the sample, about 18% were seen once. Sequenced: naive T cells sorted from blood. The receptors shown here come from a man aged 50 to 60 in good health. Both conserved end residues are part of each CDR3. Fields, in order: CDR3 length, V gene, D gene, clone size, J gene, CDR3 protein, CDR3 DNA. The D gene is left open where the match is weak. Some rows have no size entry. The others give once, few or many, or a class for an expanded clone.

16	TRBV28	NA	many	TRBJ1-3	CASKGLGVSSGNTIYF	TGTGCCAGCAAAGGGCTTGGAGTCAGCTCTGGAAACACCATATATTTT
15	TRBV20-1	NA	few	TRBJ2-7	CSASPLGQNTYEQYF	TGCAGTGCTAGCCCGTTGGGACAAAATACCTACGAGCAGTACTTC
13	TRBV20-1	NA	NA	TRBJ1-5	CSASRGLDQPQHF	TGCAGTGCTAGTAGGGGACTAGATCAGCCCCAGCATTTT
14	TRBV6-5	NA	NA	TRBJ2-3	CASSYRGKVDTQYF	TGTGCCAGCAGTTACCGGGGAAAGGTGGATACGCAGTATTTT
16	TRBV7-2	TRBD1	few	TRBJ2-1	CASRMPGQGSYNEQFF	TGTGCCAGCAGGATGCCGGGACAGGGGTCCTACAATGAGCAGTTCTTC
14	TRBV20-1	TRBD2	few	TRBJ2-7	CSAPTSGRGWEQYF	TGCAGTGCTCCAACTAGCGGGAGAGGGTGGGAGCAGTACTTC
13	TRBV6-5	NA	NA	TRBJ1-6	CASSYTRGSPLHF	TGTGCCAGCAGTTACACCCGGGGTTCACCCCTCCACTTT
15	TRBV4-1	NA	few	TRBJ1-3	CASSQEAGSGNTIYF	TGCGCCAGCAGCCAAGAGGCAGGGAGCGGAAACACCATATATTTT
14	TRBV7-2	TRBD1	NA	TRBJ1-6	CASSSGQYNSPLHF	TGTGCCAGCAGCTCGGGACAGTATAATTCACCCCTCCACTTT
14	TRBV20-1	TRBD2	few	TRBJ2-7	CSAPGLAGVREQYF	TGCAGTGCTCCCGGACTAGCGGGAGTAAGGGAGCAGTACTTC
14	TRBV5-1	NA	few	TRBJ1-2	CASRAALPDYGYTF	TGCGCCAGCAGGGCGGCTTTACCGGACTATGGCTACACCTTC
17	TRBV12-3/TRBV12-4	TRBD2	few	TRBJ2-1	CASLSAAGGTIHNEQFF	TGTGCCAGCCTCTCTGCCGCGGGGGGGACTATCCACAATGAGCAGTTCTTC
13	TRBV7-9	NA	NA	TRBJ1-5	CASSPQENQPQHF	TGTGCCAGCAGCCCACAAGAGAATCAGCCCCAGCATTTT
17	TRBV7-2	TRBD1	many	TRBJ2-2	CASSPSLGTGIPGELFF	TGTGCCAGCAGCCCATCCCTGGGGACAGGGATTCCCGGGGAGCTGTTTTTT
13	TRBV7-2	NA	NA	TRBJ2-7	CASSSGPTGEQYF	TGTGCCAGCAGCTCCGGGCCCACGGGCGAGCAGTACTTC
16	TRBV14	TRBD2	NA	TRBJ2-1	CASSPSGGASYNEQFF	TGTGCCAGCAGCCCTAGCGGGGGGGCCTCCTACAATGAGCAGTTCTTC
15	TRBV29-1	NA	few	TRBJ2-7	CSVEAGPRGLYEQYF	TGCAGCGTTGAAGCGGGCCCTCGGGGGCTCTACGAGCAGTACTTC
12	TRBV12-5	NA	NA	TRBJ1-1	CASGPGGQEAFF	TGTGCTAGTGGCCCCGGGGGGCAGGAAGCTTTCTTT
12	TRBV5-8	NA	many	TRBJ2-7	CASSWTTYEQYF	TGTGCCAGCAGCTGGACTACCTACGAGCAGTACTTC
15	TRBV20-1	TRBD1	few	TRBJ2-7	CSARVGDRETYEQYF	TGCAGTGCTAGAGTGGGGGACAGGGAAACCTACGAGCAGTACTTC
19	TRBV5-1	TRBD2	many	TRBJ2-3	CASSPGLAGHRNRTDTQYF	TGCGCCAGCAGCCCAGGACTAGCGGGGCATAGAAACCGCACAGATACGCAGTATTTT
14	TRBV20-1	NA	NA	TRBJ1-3	CSASRDPSGNTIYF	TGCAGTGCTAGCCGAGACCCCTCTGGAAACACCATATATTTT
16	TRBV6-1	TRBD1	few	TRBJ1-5	CASTGGPNRGGQPQHF	TGTGCCAGCACCGGGGGTCCTAACAGGGGTGGTCAGCCCCAGCATTTT
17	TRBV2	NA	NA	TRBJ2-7	CASSFFGVGGAPYEQYF	TGTGCCAGCAGTTTTTTCGGGGTAGGAGGGGCGCCCTACGAGCAGTACTTC
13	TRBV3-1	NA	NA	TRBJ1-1	CASSQRQNTEAFF	TGTGCCAGCAGCCAACGGCAGAACACTGAAGCTTTCTTT
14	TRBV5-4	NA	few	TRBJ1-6	CASSLGQAGSPLHF	TGTGCCAGCAGCTTGGGACAGGCAGGTTCACCCCTCCACTTT
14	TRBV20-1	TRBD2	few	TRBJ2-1	CSAKVGGPVNEQFF	TGCAGTGCTAAGGTGGGAGGGCCGGTCAATGAGCAGTTCTTC
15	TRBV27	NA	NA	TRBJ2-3	CASSLLRVRTDTQYF	TGTGCCAGCAGTTTGCTAAGGGTTCGCACAGATACGCAGTATTTT
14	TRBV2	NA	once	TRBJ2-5	CASSWTFALETQYF	TGTGCCAGCTCCTGGACGTTCGCGTTGGAGACCCAGTACTTC
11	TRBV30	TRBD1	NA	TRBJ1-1	CAWRGTGGAFF	TGTGCCTGGAGGGGGACAGGAGGAGCTTTCTTT
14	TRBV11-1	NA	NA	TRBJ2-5	CASSSPGWQETQYF	TGTGCCAGCAGCTCGCCCGGCTGGCAAGAGACCCAGTACTTC
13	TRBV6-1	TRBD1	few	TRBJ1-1	CASRLGTVTEAFF	TGTGCCAGCAGGCTAGGGACAGTCACTGAAGCTTTCTTT
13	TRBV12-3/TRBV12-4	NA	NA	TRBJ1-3	CASSLRSGNTIYF	TGTGCCAGCAGTCTACGCTCTGGAAACACCATATATTTT
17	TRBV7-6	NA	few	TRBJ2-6	CASSLEGLTSGANVLTF	TGTGCCAGCAGCTTAGAGGGACTCACGTCTGGGGCCAACGTCCTGACTTTC
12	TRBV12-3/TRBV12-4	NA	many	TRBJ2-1	CASSPSVGEQFF	TGTGCCAGCAGTCCTAGCGTCGGTGAGCAGTTCTTC
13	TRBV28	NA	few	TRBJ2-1	CASTPGPQLEQFF	TGTGCCAGCACTCCCGGCCCCCAACTAGAGCAGTTCTTC
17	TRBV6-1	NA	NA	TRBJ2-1	CASSILGTTFSYNEQFF	TGTGCCAGCAGTATTTTAGGGACGACGTTCTCCTACAATGAGCAGTTCTTC
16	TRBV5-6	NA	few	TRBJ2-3	CASSLRRFQSTDTQYF	TGTGCCAGCAGCTTGAGGCGATTCCAAAGCACAGATACGCAGTATTTT
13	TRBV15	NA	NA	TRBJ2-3	CATSRDRADTQYF	TGTGCCACCAGCAGAGACCGGGCAGATACGCAGTATTTT
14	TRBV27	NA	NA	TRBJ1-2	CASGSIWRGRGYTF	TGTGCCAGCGGATCAATTTGGAGGGGTAGAGGCTACACCTTC
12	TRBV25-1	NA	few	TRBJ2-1	CASSDPGTRRFF	TGTGCCAGCAGTGATCCCGGGACGCGCCGTTTCTTC
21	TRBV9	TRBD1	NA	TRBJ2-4	CASSVDGMMGDSRLAKNIQYF	TGTGCCAGCAGCGTAGACGGAATGATGGGGGACAGCAGGCTAGCCAAAAACATTCAGTACTTC
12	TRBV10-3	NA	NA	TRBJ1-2	CAISDYDGGYTF	TGTGCCATCAGTGACTATGATGGTGGCTACACCTTC
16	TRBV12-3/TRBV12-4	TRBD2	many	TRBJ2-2	CASKRLAGTLTGELFF	TGTGCCAGCAAAAGACTAGCGGGAACCCTTACCGGGGAGCTGTTTTTT
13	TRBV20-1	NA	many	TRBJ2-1	CSARDSKHNEQFF	TGCAGTGCTAGAGATTCGAAACACAATGAGCAGTTCTTC
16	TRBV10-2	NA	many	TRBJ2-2	CASSETGPPTARELFF	TGCGCCAGCAGTGAGACAGGGCCACCTACTGCCCGGGAGCTGTTTTTT
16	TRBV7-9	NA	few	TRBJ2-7	CASSPNRLADSYEQYF	TGTGCCAGCAGCCCGAATCGGCTAGCTGATTCCTACGAGCAGTACTTC
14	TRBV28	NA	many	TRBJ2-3	CASSFAIDTDTQYF	TGTGCCAGCAGTTTTGCCATCGACACAGATACGCAGTATTTT
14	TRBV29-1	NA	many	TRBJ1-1	CSVEDRSGGTEAFF	TGCAGCGTAGAAGACAGGTCAGGCGGGACTGAAGCTTTCTTT
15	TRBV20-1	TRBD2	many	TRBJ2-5	CSARGRVGVRETQYF	TGCAGTGCTAGGGGGAGGGTGGGAGTACGGGAGACCCAGTACTTC
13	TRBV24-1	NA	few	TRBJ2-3	CATGGTFTDTQYF	TGTGCCACCGGAGGGACCTTCACAGATACGCAGTATTTT
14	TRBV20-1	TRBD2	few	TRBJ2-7	CSARVSGRVYEQYF	TGCAGTGCTAGGGTCTCCGGGAGGGTCTACGAGCAGTACTTC
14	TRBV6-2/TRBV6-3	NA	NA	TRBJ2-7	CASSLTLGRGEQYF	TGTGCCAGCAGTCTAACGCTTGGACGGGGCGAGCAGTACTTC
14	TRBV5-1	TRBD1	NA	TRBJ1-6	CASSSGTENSPLHF	TGCGCCAGCAGCTCCGGGACAGAAAATTCACCCCTCCACTTT
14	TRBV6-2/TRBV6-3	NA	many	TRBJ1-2	CASSYPGSNYGYTF	TGTGCCAGCAGTTACCCAGGATCGAACTATGGCTACACCTTC
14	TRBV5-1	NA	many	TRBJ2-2	CASSLGQGAGELFF	TGTGCCAGCAGTTTAGGGCAGGGCGCCGGGGAGCTGTTTTTT
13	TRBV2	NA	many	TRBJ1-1	CASSEQGAGEAFF	TGTGCCAGCAGTGAACAGGGCGCGGGTGAAGCTTTCTTT
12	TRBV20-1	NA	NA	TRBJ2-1	CSASLAANEQFF	TGCAGTGCTAGTTTAGCTGCCAATGAGCAGTTCTTC
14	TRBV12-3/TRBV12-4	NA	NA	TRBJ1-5	CASSIGQTNQPQHF	TGTGCCAGCAGCATAGGACAGACCAATCAGCCCCAGCATTTT